This T cell receptor (beta chain) was found in a study of T cell changes during pregnancy in multiple sclerosis. Looked up from germline, CDR1 is SGHAT and CDR2 is FQNNGV. V dropped 3 bases and J dropped 2; count of bases not matched to a gene: 2. There are 15 residues in the CDR3. Profiled with immunoSEQ multiplex PCR; TCRdb holds only in-frame clones, not every one. In the table there are roughly 99,000 clones, roughly 90% of which are singletons. The clonotype originates from a female donor in good health, enrolled as a control in a pregnancy study. Sequencing used peripheral blood, obtained in the third trimester of pregnancy. The chain links TRBV11-2 to TRBJ2-1; 9 bases map to TRBD2. CDR3 protein: CASSFAGGAYNEQFF. As DNA, the CDR3 is TGTGCCAGCAGCTTTGCGGGGGGGGCCTACAATGAGCAGTTCTTC.